This T cell receptor beta chain originates from a study of Ad26.COV2.S vaccination and SARS-CoV-2 variants. Study-wide results and limits: Once vaccination had occurred, spike-specific CD8+ and CD4+ T cell responses reportedly showed substantial breadth. Spike-specific TCR breadth ran higher among vaccine recipients than placebo recipients.

The V segment lost 3 bases and the J segment 5 bases; nucleotides outside the gene matches: 2. Per the germline V gene, CDR1 is MDHEN and CDR2 is SYDVKM. This CDR3 has 14 amino acids. Data came from immunoSEQ multiplex PCR; TCRdb stores just in-frame clones and leaves some out. The table lists some 320,000 clones, 70% to 90% of them singletons. Sample treatment: 15 to 20 received Ad26.COV2.S at low or high dose, single or two shots; 5 received placebo; per-sample allocation not given. Sampling happened 63 days after the first vaccine or placebo injection. This adult donor, from Boston, was 18-55 years old. Comment on this clone: The antigen is not known. Different DNA sequences within this sample yield the same CDR3.

The TCR sequence derives from a person aged 18-60 years who received the Ad26.COV2.S COVID-19 vaccine or a placebo. The sequenced sample was peripheral blood, obtained in a trial of Ad26.COV2.S vaccine versus placebo. This chain joins TRBV28 and TRBJ1-5, with 9 bases aligning to TRBD1. Here the CDR3 reads CASSLGQGYQPQHF. The CDR3 DNA follows: TGTGCCAGCAGTTTGGGACAGGGATATCAGCCCCAGCATTTT.